One sample yielded the 14 T cell receptor beta chains listed below, sequenced in a study of glioma-infiltrating T cells. The iRepertoire nested amplicon-rescue multiplex PCR amplified TCR alpha and beta CDR3s from RNA. TCRdb reanalysed the multiplex PCR reads using MiXCR and keeps one entry per CDR3 protein. The profile shows around 100,000 distinct CDR3 sequences, under 30% of them singletons. Sequencing used glioma tissue, nonneoplastic brain tissue, or PBMCs (not recorded which). Receptors were obtained from a human donor with low-grade glioma or glioblastoma, undergoing nonglioma brain surgery, or in good health (not recorded which).

As to this clonotype: Possible read error: a much larger clone is one base away. The V gene is TRBV19, the J gene TRBJ1-5; TRBD1 might be the D (6 bases). The CDR3 is 12 residues long. Germline CDR1 LNHDA, CDR2 SQIVND (reference sequence). Trimming stripped 7 bases from V and 6 bases from J, with 10 bases between. The chain's CDR3 is CASINRVQPQHF. The CDR3 DNA follows: TGTGCCAGTATTAACAGGGTTCAGCCCCAGCATTTT.

This clonotype was picked up many times. The chain carries TRBV6-1 and TRBJ1-3; D unresolved. Germline V gives CDR1 MNHNS, CDR2 SASEGT. Between the trimmed V and J ends, which lost 5 bases and 0 bases, there was a span of 8 bases. The CDR3 loop spans 14 amino acids. The CDR3 sequence: CASSSSTSGNTIYF. In nucleotides, the CDR3 is TGTGCCAGCAGTTCCTCCACCTCTGGAAACACCATATATTTT.

Notes on this clonotype: A much larger clone lies one base from this, so it may be a read error. The V call is TRBV6-5, the J call TRBJ1-5; D unresolved. The germline V gene has CDR1 MNHEY and CDR2 SVGAGI. The CDR3 is 13 amino acids. CDR3 sequence (DNA): TGTGCCAGCAGTTGGGAGAGCAATCAGCGCCAGCATTTT. Amino acid sequence: CASSWESNQRQHF.

This clonotype appeared many times. The rearrangement joins TRBV20-1 to TRBJ2-1, with D possibly being TRBD1 (5 bases). The CDR3 contains 14 residues. Trimming shortened V by 0 bases and J by 7 bases, and 13 bases separated the two germline ends. Germline values: CDR1 DFQATT, CDR2 SNEGSKA (reference sequence). DNA for the CDR3: TGCAGTGCTAGAGATGACAGCTCAATTAATGAGCAGTTCTTC. Translating gives CSARDDSSINEQFF.

For this clonotype: This may stem from a read error, because a much larger clone lies one nucleotide away. This chain uses TRBV19 with TRBJ2-1; D call uncertain. Germline CDR1 and CDR2: LNHDA and SQIVND (reference sequence). V was cut by 4 bases and J by 15 bases, with 13 bases left in between. The CDR3 runs 11 residues. The CDR3 protein is CASSTSGPTFF. Written as DNA, the CDR3 is TGTGCCAGTAGTACGTCCGGGCCCACGTTCTTC.

In this sample, this clonotype turned up many times. The chain links TRBV20-1 to TRBJ2-3; D not resolved. CDR3 length equals 16 residues. Germline V CDR1 and CDR2: DFQATT, SNEGSKA (reference sequence). With 1 base removed from V and 0 bases from J, the gap between germline ends came to 14 bases. The CDR3 DNA follows: TGCAGTGCTAGAGGGTATAGGTCCCCTAGCACAGATACGCAGTATTTT. It specifies CSARGYRSPSTDTQYF.

Of note for this clonotype: One junction end does not reproduce the germline sequence, and a read error may be involved. The rearrangement uses TRBV7-7 and TRBJ2-7; the D is unclear. This CDR3 region has 13 residues. The germline CDR1 and CDR2 sequences are SSHAT and FNYEAQ (reference sequence). This CDR3 reads CASSPEAHYEQYF. CDR3 in DNA: TGTGCTAGCAGCCCTGAGGCGCACTACGAGCAGTACTTC.

Remarks on this clonotype: One base away lies a much larger clone, so this may be a sequencing read error. Because it lacks the conserved phenylalanine or tryptophan at the end, this CDR3 is likely a read error. The V gene is TRBV11-2, the J gene TRBJ2-1, with 8 bases that match TRBD2. The length of the CDR3 is 18 residues. Germline V gene lookup returns CDR1 SGHAT and CDR2 FQNNGV. Trimming at V came to 4 bases and at J to 7 bases, leaving 18 bases not matched to a gene. The CDR3 nucleotides are TGTGCCAGCAGCTCCCGACTGGGCGGGGGGCCCCTATCGAATGAGCAGTTCCTC. It specifies CASSSRLGGGPLSNEQFL.

In this sample, this clonotype turned up many times. The chain couples TRBV6-1 to TRBJ2-1; 7 bases map to TRBD1. With V trimmed by 8 bases and J by 4 bases, 8 bases remained unmatched. In germline, CDR1 is MNHNS, CDR2 SASEGT. CDR3 length: 14 residues. CDR3 loop: CASRTPGQYNEQFF. The CDR3, as DNA: TGTGCCAGCCGTACTCCGGGACAGTACAATGAGCAGTTCTTC.

Points on this clonotype: The junction departs from the called germline gene at one end, perhaps through a read error. V gene TRBV18 combines with J gene TRBJ2-2, with 9 nucleotides matching TRBD1. Germline V gives CDR1 KGHSH, CDR2 LQKENI. The CDR3 contains 16 residues. The CDR3 bases are TGTGCCAGCTCGTCGACAGGGGGGAAGAACAGCGGGGAGCCGTTTTTT. It translates to CASSSTGGKNSGEPFF.

This clonotype has ten or more counts. This chain uses TRBV6-2 or TRBV6-3 with TRBJ1-1, with TRBD1 matching over 10 bases. V lost 0 bases to trimming and J lost 9 bases; unmatched junction nucleotides: 7. CDR1 and CDR2 (germline): MNHEY, SVGEGT. This CDR3 has 15 residues. CDR3 sequence reads: CASSYSTGGNFQAFF. Written as DNA, the CDR3 is TGTGCCAGCAGTTACTCGACAGGGGGCAATTTTCAAGCTTTCTTT.

The chain joins TRBV29-1 to TRBJ1-1; 7 bases agree with TRBD1. Germline CDR1 is SQVTM and CDR2 is ANQGSEA. The J segment lost 8 bases and the V segment lost 6 bases, leaving 6 bases of the junction unmatched. This CDR3 is 11 amino acids long. The CDR3 spells CSVSTGYEAFF. The CDR3 nucleotides are TGCAGCGTGTCGACAGGGTACGAAGCTTTCTTT.

The table lists this clonotype with a few counts. The rearrangement links TRBV12-3 or TRBV12-4 to TRBJ1-1; tentatively, D is TRBD1 (6 bases). V shed 5 bases and J shed 4 bases, with 20 bases lying between them. The CDR3 covers 16 residues. The CDR3 DNA follows: TGTGCCAGCAGTCCCAGAGGGGGGGGTTCCCTCACTGAAGCTTTCTTT. Its translation: CASSPRGGGSLTEAFF.

The chain uses TRBV7-2 and TRBJ2-4; tentative D call: TRBD2 (7 bases). The CDR3 runs to 17 residues. The germline V gene has CDR1 SGHTA and CDR2 FQGNSA. Trimming pared 5 bases from V and 2 bases from J, leaving 19 bases between. The CDR3 coding sequence is TGTGCCAGCAGCACATGGGGGGGGGGGCGCTCCAAAAACATTCAGTACTTC. Translating it yields CASSTWGGGRSKNIQYF. The full variable domain, rest sourced from reference TRBV7-2 and TRBJ2-4, is GAGVSQSPSNKVTEKGKDVELRCDPISGHTALYWYRQSLGQGLEFLIYFQGNSAPDKSGLPSDRFSAERTGGSVSTLTIQRTQQEDSAVYLCASSTWGGGRSKNIQYFGAGTRLSVL.